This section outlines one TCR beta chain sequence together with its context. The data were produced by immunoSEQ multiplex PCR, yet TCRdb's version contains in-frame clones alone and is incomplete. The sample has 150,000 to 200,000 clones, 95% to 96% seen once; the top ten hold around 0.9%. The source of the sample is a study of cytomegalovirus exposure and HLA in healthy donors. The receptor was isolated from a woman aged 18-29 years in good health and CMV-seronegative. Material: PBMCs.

In DNA form, the CDR3 reads TGTGCCAGCAGTTACTCACTAGCGGGGGGCACCGGGGAGCTGTTTTTT. Amino acid sequence: CASSYSLAGGTGELFF. The gene calls are TRBV6-6 and TRBJ2-2; TRBD2 agrees at 12 bases. This CDR3 has 16 amino acids. J lost 4 bases, V lost 0 bases, and 0 bases had no gene match. The germline gives CDR1 MNHNY, CDR2 SVGAGI (reference sequence).